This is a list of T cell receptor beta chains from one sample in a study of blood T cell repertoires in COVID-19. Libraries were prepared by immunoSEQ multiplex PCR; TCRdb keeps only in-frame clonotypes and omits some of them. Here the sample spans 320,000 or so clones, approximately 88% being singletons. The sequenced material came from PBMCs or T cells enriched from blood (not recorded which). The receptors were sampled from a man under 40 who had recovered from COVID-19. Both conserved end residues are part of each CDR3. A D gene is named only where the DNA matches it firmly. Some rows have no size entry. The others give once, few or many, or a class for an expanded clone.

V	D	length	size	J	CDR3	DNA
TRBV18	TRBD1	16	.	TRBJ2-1	CASSPRTGRSYNEQFF	TGTGCCAGCTCACCCCGGACAGGGAGGTCCTACAATGAGCAGTTCTTC
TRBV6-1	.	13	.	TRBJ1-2	CASSEVGVGGYTF	TGTGCCAGCAGTGAAGTCGGGGTTGGGGGCTACACCTTC
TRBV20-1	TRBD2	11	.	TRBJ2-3	CSARRGDSMYF	TGCAGTGCTAGGCGGGGGGATTCCATGTATTTT
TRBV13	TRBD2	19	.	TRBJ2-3	CASSFFQERGASSTDTQYF	TGTGCCAGCAGCTTCTTCCAGGAGCGGGGGGCCTCTAGCACAGATACGCAGTATTTT
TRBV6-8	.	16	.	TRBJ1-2	CASSLRPGRNIYGYTF	TGTGCCAGCAGTTTACGTCCGGGGAGGAATATCTATGGCTACACCTTC
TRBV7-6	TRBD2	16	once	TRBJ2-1	CASSYRASGGYNEQFF	TGTGCCAGCAGCTACCGGGCTAGCGGGGGATACAATGAGCAGTTCTTC
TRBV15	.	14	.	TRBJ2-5	CATSPTGRGKTQYF	TGTGCCACCAGTCCGACAGGGCGCGGGAAGACCCAGTACTTC
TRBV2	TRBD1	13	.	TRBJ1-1	CASCRTGTFEAFF	TGTGCCAGCTGCCGGACAGGGACTTTTGAAGCTTTCTTT
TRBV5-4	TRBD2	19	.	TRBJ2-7	CASSPAWGLAGGQLYEQYF	TGTGCCAGCAGCCCGGCGTGGGGACTAGCGGGGGGCCAGTTGTACGAGCAGTACTTC
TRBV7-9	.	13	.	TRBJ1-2	CASTVNPLYGYTF	TGTGCCAGCACCGTAAATCCCCTCTATGGCTACACCTTC
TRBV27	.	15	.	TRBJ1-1	CASSPGSRGSTEAFF	TGTGCCAGCTCCCCAGGGTCCCGAGGTAGTACTGAAGCTTTCTTT
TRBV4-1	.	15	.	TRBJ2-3	CASSQEDFGADTQYF	TGCGCCAGCAGCCAAGAGGACTTTGGGGCAGATACGCAGTATTTT
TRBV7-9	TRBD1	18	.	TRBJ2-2	CASSRKEGQPMNTGELFF	TGTGCCAGCAGCCGAAAAGAGGGACAGCCGATGAACACCGGGGAGCTGTTTTTT
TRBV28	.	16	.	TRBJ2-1	CASSLQREDSYNEQFF	TGTGCCAGCAGTTTACAGCGAGAGGACTCCTACAATGAGCAGTTCTTC
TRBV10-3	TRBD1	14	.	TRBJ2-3	CAITSTGPVDTQYF	TGTGCCATCACCTCGACAGGGCCCGTGGATACGCAGTATTTT
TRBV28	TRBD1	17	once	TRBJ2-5	CASSLFSRRTGQETQYF	TGTGCCAGCAGTTTATTCTCCCGACGGACAGGGCAAGAGACCCAGTACTTC
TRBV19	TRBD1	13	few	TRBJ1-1	CASTGTGGTEAFF	TGTGCCAGTACCGGGACAGGGGGCACTGAAGCTTTCTTT
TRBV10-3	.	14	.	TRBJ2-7	CAISEVGSGYEQYF	TGTGCCATCAGTGAAGTAGGTAGCGGCTACGAGCAGTACTTC
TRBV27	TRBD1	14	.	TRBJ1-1	CASRLDRVGVEAFF	TGTGCCAGCAGACTGGACAGGGTCGGCGTTGAAGCTTTCTTT
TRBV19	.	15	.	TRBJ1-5	CASSTGGGSNQPQHF	TGTGCCAGTAGTACCGGGGGAGGGAGCAATCAGCCCCAGCATTTT
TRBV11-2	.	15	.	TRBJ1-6	CASSLAIMENSPLHF	TGTGCCAGCAGCTTAGCCATAATGGAGAATTCACCCCTCCACTTT
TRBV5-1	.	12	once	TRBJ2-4	CASSPDTTIQYF	TGCGCCAGCAGCCCGGACACTACTATTCAGTACTTC
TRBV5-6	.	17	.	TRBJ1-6	CASTSDGRAYGSSPLHF	TGTGCCAGCACCTCAGACGGCAGGGCGTATGGAAGTTCACCCCTCCACTTT
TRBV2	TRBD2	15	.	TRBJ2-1	CASSDKLAGAYEQFF	TGTGCCAGCAGTGACAAACTAGCGGGGGCGTATGAGCAGTTCTTC
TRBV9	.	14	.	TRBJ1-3	CASSVGGVGNTIYF	TGTGCCAGCAGCGTAGGCGGGGTTGGAAACACCATATATTTT
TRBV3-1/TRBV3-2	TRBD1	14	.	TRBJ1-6	CASSPLTGASPLHF	TGTGCCAGCAGCCCTTTAACAGGGGCTTCACCCCTCCACTTT
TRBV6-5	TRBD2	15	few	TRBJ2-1	CASSSGGAFRNEQFF	TGTGCCAGCAGCAGCGGGGGGGCATTTAGGAATGAGCAGTTCTTC
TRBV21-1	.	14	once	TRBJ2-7	CASSDRQDFYVGYF	TGTGCCAGCAGCGACAGGCAGGATTTCTACGTGGGGTACTTC
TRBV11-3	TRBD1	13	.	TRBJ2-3	CASSRQGLDTQYF	TGTGCCAGCAGCAGACAGGGGTTAGATACGCAGTATTTT
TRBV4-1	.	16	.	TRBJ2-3	CASSQVRTGVTDTQYF	TGCGCCAGCAGCCAAGTTCGGACGGGGGTTACAGATACGCAGTATTTT
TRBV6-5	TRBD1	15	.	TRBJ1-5	CASSPRGRGNQPQHF	TGTGCCAGCAGCCCCAGGGGGCGTGGGAATCAGCCCCAGCATTTT
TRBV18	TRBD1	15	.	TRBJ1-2	CASSRDRVELYGYTF	TGTGCCAGCTCACGGGACAGGGTAGAACTCTATGGCTACACCTTC
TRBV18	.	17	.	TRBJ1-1	CASSPIGGGGRGSEAFF	TGTGCCAGCTCACCAATAGGGGGTGGGGGAAGAGGGTCTGAAGCTTTCTTT
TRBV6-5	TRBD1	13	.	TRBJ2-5	CASSRTGRETQYF	TGTGCCAGCAGCAGGACAGGGCGGGAAACCCAGTACTTC
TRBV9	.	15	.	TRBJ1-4	CASSVDSQGGEKLFF	TGTGCCAGCAGCGTAGACTCACAGGGTGGGGAAAAACTGTTTTTT
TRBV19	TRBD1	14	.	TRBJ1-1	CASSIPGTGKKAFF	TGTGCCAGTAGTATTCCCGGGACAGGGAAGAAAGCTTTCTTT
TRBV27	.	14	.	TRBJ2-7	CASSSDRNYYEQYF	TGTGCCAGCAGTTCCGACAGGAATTACTACGAGCAGTACTTC
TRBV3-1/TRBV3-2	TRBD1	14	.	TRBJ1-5	CASSQTGQAQPQHF	TGTGCCAGCAGCCAAACGGGACAGGCTCAGCCCCAGCATTTT
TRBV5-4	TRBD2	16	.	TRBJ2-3	CASSLGGTRATDTQYF	TGTGCCAGCAGCTTGGGGGGGACTAGGGCCACAGATACGCAGTATTTT
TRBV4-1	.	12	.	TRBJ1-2	CASSQGGRVGTF	TGCGCCAGCAGCCAAGGCGGGAGGGTCGGCACCTTC
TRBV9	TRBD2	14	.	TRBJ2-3	CASSAGTSGDTQYF	TGTGCCAGCAGTGCCGGGACTAGCGGAGATACGCAGTATTTT
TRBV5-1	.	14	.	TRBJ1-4	CASSLAGEGEKLFF	TGCGCCAGCAGCTTGGCGGGGGAAGGGGAAAAACTGTTTTTT
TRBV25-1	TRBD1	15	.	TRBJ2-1	CASSARQGSYNEQFF	TGTGCCAGCAGTGCTCGACAGGGCTCCTACAATGAGCAGTTCTTC
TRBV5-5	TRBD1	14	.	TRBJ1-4	CASSLQGAGEKLFF	TGTGCCAGCAGCTTGCAGGGGGCGGGGGAAAAACTGTTTTTT
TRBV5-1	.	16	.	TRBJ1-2	CASSLAPGRTEYGYTF	TGCGCCAGCAGCTTGGCCCCCGGACGGACAGAATATGGCTACACCTTC
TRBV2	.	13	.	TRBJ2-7	CASSRRQSYEQYF	TGTGCCAGCAGTCGAAGACAGTCCTACGAGCAGTACTTC
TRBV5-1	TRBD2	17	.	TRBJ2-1	CASSLGLGLAPLNEQFF	TGCGCCAGCAGCTTGGGGTTGGGACTAGCGCCCCTCAATGAGCAGTTCTTC
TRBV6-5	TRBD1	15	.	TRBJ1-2	CASSYEGGTFRGYTF	TGTGCCAGCAGTTACGAAGGGGGCACGTTTCGCGGCTACACCTTC
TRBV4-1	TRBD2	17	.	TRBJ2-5	CASSPGLVGAGKETQYF	TGCGCCAGCAGCCCCGGTTTGGTTGGAGCGGGGAAGGAGACCCAGTACTTC
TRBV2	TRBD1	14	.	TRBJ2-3	CASRIQGSLDTQYF	TGTGCCAGCAGAATACAGGGGTCCCTGGATACGCAGTATTTT
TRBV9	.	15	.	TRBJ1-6	CASSVSTGRYSPLHF	TGTGCCAGCAGCGTATCGACAGGCCGTTATTCACCCCTCCACTTT
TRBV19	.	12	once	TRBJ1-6	CASGGGRMPLHF	TGTGCCAGTGGCGGAGGGCGAATGCCCCTCCACTTT
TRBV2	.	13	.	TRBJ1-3	CASNPFSGNTIYF	TGTGCCAGCAATCCATTCTCTGGAAACACCATATATTTT
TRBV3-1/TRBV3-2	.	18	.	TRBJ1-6	CASSQDGRVSSFNSPLHF	TGTGCCAGCAGCCAAGACGGGAGGGTTTCCAGCTTTAATTCACCCCTCCACTTT
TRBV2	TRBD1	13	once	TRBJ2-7	CASTGTGVYEQYF	TGTGCCAGCACCGGGACAGGGGTCTACGAGCAGTACTTC
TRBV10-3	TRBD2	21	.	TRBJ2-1	CAISEPPRLAGGGSSYNEQFF	TGTGCCATCAGTGAGCCTCCTCGACTAGCGGGGGGCGGGAGCTCCTACAATGAGCAGTTCTTC
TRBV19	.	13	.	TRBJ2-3	CASSIGQGNTQYF	TGTGCCAGTAGTATCGGGCAGGGGAATACGCAGTATTTT
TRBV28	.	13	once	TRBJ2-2	CASSFPGSGELFF	TGTGCCAGCAGTTTCCCAGGGTCCGGGGAGCTGTTTTTT